The 27 T cell receptor beta chains presented below share a single source sample, sequenced in a study of beta chain features in type 1 diabetes. Sequencing targeted expressed TCRB transcripts, as all isolated RNA had been reverse transcribed. The method was immunoSEQ multiplex PCR; TCRdb's version includes in-frame clones alone and lacks a portion of them. This table holds about 620,000 clones, 15% to 17% found once. Sample: naive CD4+ T cells from blood. The receptors shown here come from a man between 18 and 35 years old in good health.

Notes on this clone: Other nucleotide sequences from this sample produce the same CDR3. This chain links TRBV5-1 with TRBJ2-7; D may be TRBD1 (6 bases). Germline V gives CDR1 SGHRS, CDR2 YFSETQ. With 0 bases removed from V and 3 bases from J, the gap between germline ends came to 7 bases. The CDR3 covers 13 residues. This chain's CDR3 is CASSLAGVYEQYF. The CDR3 DNA reads as TGCGCCAGCAGCTTGGCAGGGGTCTACGAGCAGTACTTC.

This clone was seen a few times. The chain recombines TRBV5-6 with TRBJ2-1, with 8 bases lining up with TRBD2. Germline CDR1 and CDR2: SGHDT and YYEEEE. This CDR3 is 17 amino acids long. Germline trimming cut 4 bases from V and 3 bases from J; bases unmatched to any gene: 12. The CDR3 nucleotides are TGTGCCAGCAGCGCATCTCCACGGGAGGGCCACTACAATGAGCAGTTCTTC. It codes for CASSASPREGHYNEQFF.

The rearrangement links TRBV11-3 to TRBJ2-1; no definite D call. Per the germline V gene, CDR1 is SGHNT and CDR2 is YENEEA. Trimming took 1 base from V and 4 from J, leaving 2 bases between them. This CDR3 has 12 residues. This CDR3 reads CASSLGYNEQFF. CDR3 bases: TGTGCCAGCAGCTTAGGGTACAATGAGCAGTTCTTC.

The CDR3 reads CASSARPASGAYEQYF. The DNA of the CDR3 is TGCGCCAGCAGCGCCCGCCCGGCTAGCGGGGCCTACGAGCAGTACTTC. The V and J genes are TRBV4-1 and TRBJ2-7, with TRBD2 matching over 9 bases. The CDR3 has 16 amino acids. Per germline, CDR1 MGHRA and CDR2 YSYEKL. J gave up 2 bases and V 5 bases, and 10 bases lay outside the gene matches.

The rearrangement uses TRBV21-1 and TRBJ1-4; TRBD1, as called in the table, went unchecked against the DNA. TRBV21-1 is listed as a pseudogene. The CDR3 spans 16 residues. This chain's CDR3 is CASGEQGKGLDEKLFF. The DNA for the CDR3 is TGTGCCAGCGGAGAACAGGGGAAGGGGTTAGACGAAAAACTGTTTTTT.

This chain connects TRBV5-1 to TRBJ2-4, with 9 bases aligning to TRBD1. The length of the CDR3 is 14 residues. Germline loops: CDR1 SGHRS, CDR2 YFSETQ. The V and J ends lost 4 bases and 4 bases, in that order; junction bases with no gene match: 3. The CDR3 DNA sequence: TGCGCCAGCAGCCAGGGGACAGGGAAAAACATTCAGTACTTC. This codes for CASSQGTGKNIQYF.

V gene TRBV5-8 combines with J gene TRBJ2-3, with a possible D match to TRBD2 (6 bases). The germline V gene encodes CDR1 SGHTS and CDR2 YDEGEE. This CDR3 is built from 13 residues. The V gene lost 3 bases and the J gene lost 6 bases, with 11 bases spanning the gap. The CDR3 protein is CASSYTSSDTQYF. As DNA, the CDR3 is TGTGCCAGCAGCTACACTAGCTCCGATACGCAGTATTTT.

This clone was picked up a small number of times. V gene TRBV4-2 combines with J gene TRBJ2-3; 8 positions agree with TRBD2. The junction had 7 bases not matched to a gene; V was cut back by 6 bases and J by 2 bases. CDR3 length: 15 residues. Germline V gene data show CDR1 as LGHNA and CDR2 as YNFKEQ. CDR3 sequence reads: CASSPRAGATDTQYF. The CDR3 DNA is TGTGCCAGCAGTCCACGAGCGGGAGCCACAGATACGCAGTATTTT.

The V and J genes are TRBV5-4 and TRBJ1-1, with TRBD1 matching 8 bases. Germline V gene lookup returns CDR1 SGHNT and CDR2 YYREEE (reference sequence). Unmatched junction bases numbered 5, after V lost 0 bases and J lost 7 bases. This CDR3 comprises 14 residues. The CDR3 DNA is TGTGCCAGCAGCTTGGCAGGGGGCGCCAGTGAAGCTTTCTTT. It specifies CASSLAGGASEAFF. Complete variable domain (other parts from reference TRBV5-4 and TRBJ1-1): ETGVTQSPTHLIKTRGQQVTLRCSSQSGHNTVSWYQQALGQGPQFIFQYYREEENGRGNFPPRFSGLQFPNYSSELNVNALELDDSALYLCASSLAGGASEAFFGQGTRLTVV.

This clone was detected a few times. V gene TRBV12-5 combines with J gene TRBJ1-2; D gene ambiguous. The CDR3 has 12 amino acids. V shed 4 bases and J shed 3 bases, with 6 bases lying between them. In germline, CDR1 is LGHNT, CDR2 FRNRAP. This CDR3 is CASGSDYYGYTF. In nucleotides, the CDR3 is TGTGCTAGTGGTTCGGACTACTATGGCTACACCTTC.

This clone was seen just once. Here the CDR3 DNA reads TGTGCCAGCATTACGGGGGCTAGCGGGAACTACGAGCAGTACTTC. Amino acids: CASITGASGNYEQYF. The chain links TRBV28 to TRBJ2-7; 9 positions agree with TRBD2. The trim removed 7 bases at V and 3 bases at J, leaving 10 bases unmatched. The CDR3 runs to 15 residues. Germline V CDR1 and CDR2: MDHEN, SYDVKM.

The J gene is TRBJ2-3, the V gene TRBV4-1; 10 positions agree with TRBD2. This CDR3 has 19 amino acids. Losses at the gene ends were 1 base for V and 0 bases for J; bases not matched to a gene: 10. The V gene's germline CDR1 is MGHRA and CDR2 YSYEKL. The DNA for the CDR3 is TGCGCCAGCAGCCAAGCCGGTAGCGGGAGGAGGTTGAGCACAGATACGCAGTATTTT. As protein: CASSQAGSGRRLSTDTQYF.

This CDR3 is CAWTDWAGMVTEAFF. CDR3 nucleotide sequence: TGTGCCTGGACCGACTGGGCAGGAATGGTCACTGAAGCTTTCTTT. This chain joins TRBV30 and TRBJ1-1; D is unresolved. Per germline, CDR1 GTSNPN and CDR2 SVGIG (reference sequence). V gave up 4 bases and J gave up 4 bases, with 19 bases separating them. The CDR3 consists of 15 residues. Filled out from reference TRBV30 and TRBJ1-1, the complete variable domain reads SQTIHQWPATLVQPVGSPLSLECTVEGTSNPNLYWYRQAAGRGLQLLFYSVGIGQISSEVPQNLSASRPQDRQFILSSKKLLLSDSGFYLCAWTDWAGMVTEAFFGQGTRLTVV.

This clone showed up just a few times. V and J are TRBV4-3 and TRBJ2-7; D tentatively reads TRBD1 or TRBD2 (7 bases each). CDR3 length: 17 residues. Trimming stripped 0 bases from V and 0 bases from J, with 15 bases between. Germline V gene sequence: CDR1 LGHNA, CDR2 YSLEER. CDR3 residues: CASSQDRGLADSYEQYF. DNA of the CDR3: TGCGCCAGCAGCCAAGATAGGGGGCTAGCGGACTCCTACGAGCAGTACTTC.

This clone turned up a few times. CDR3 sequence (DNA): TGTGCCAGCGTACAGGGAATCACCGGGGAGCTGTTTTTT. Encoded protein: CASVQGITGELFF. The chain is built from TRBV6-1 and TRBJ2-2; a weak D match, TRBD1 (6 bases). Per the germline V gene, CDR1 is MNHNS and CDR2 is SASEGT. CDR3 length: 13 amino acids. Trimming cost V 8 bases and J 4 bases, with 11 bases left between them.

V usage is TRBV14 and J usage is TRBJ1-2, with 7 nucleotides matching TRBD1. The CDR3 spans 14 residues. Germline CDR1 reads SGHDN; CDR2 reads FVKESK. V was clipped by 4 bases and J by 7 bases; unmatched bases: 9. Written as DNA, the CDR3 is TGTGCCAGCAGCCTAAAAGGGGGCGAGGCTGGCTACACCTTC. Protein: CASSLKGGEAGYTF.

In this sample, this clone turned up a few times. The chain recombines TRBV7-2 with TRBJ1-3; tentative D call: TRBD1 (6 bases). The V and J ends lost 5 bases and 0 bases respectively, with 11 bases between them. CDR1 SGHTA and CDR2 FQGNSA come from the germline V gene. The CDR3 runs to 15 residues. The CDR3 nucleotides read TGTGCCAGCAGCCGGGGGCTTCACTCTGGAAACACCATATATTTT. This codes for CASSRGLHSGNTIYF.

There are a few counts of this clone. V is TRBV18 and J is TRBJ2-7; 8 positions match TRBD1. CDR3 length: 15 amino acids. Germline V gene lookup returns CDR1 KGHSH and CDR2 LQKENI. With 6 bases clipped from V and 3 bases from J, the junction kept 10 bases outside the gene matches. The CDR3 coding sequence is TGTGCCAGCTCGCGGGAAGCAGGGGGCATCTACGAGCAGTACTTC. Protein product: CASSREAGGIYEQYF.

There are a few counts of this clone. V usage is TRBV5-1 and J usage is TRBJ1-5; D uncertain. With 1 base removed from V and 5 bases from J, the gap between germline ends came to 13 bases. Germline V gene sequence: CDR1 SGHRS, CDR2 YFSETQ. The CDR3 covers 15 residues. The CDR3 coding sequence is TGCGCCAGCAGCTTGTTCGGCCGCATGGATCAGCCCCAGCATTTT. This translates into CASSLFGRMDQPQHF.

This chain joins TRBV15 and TRBJ1-3; D not certain. V lost 0 bases and J 0 bases, leaving 12 bases between the germline ends. The germline gives CDR1 LNHNV, CDR2 YYDKDF (reference sequence). The CDR3 consists of 17 residues. The CDR3 DNA is TGTGCCACCAGCAGAGATTCGTCAGCGAGCTCTGGAAACACCATATATTTT. Protein product: CATSRDSSASSGNTIYF.

This clone has just a few counts. The chain is built from TRBV13 and TRBJ2-4, with 8 positions matching TRBD1. Per germline, CDR1 PRHDT and CDR2 FYEKMQ (reference sequence). After removal of 1 base from V and 4 bases from J, the junction contained 12 bases not matched to a gene. The CDR3 length is 18 residues. The CDR3 reads CASSLVGQGAPLKNIQYF. Here the CDR3 DNA reads TGTGCCAGCAGCTTAGTTGGCCAGGGGGCGCCCCTGAAAAACATTCAGTACTTC.

This clone has more than one count but fewer than ten. This chain connects TRBV25-1 to TRBJ2-5; maybe TRBD1 (5 bases). The CDR3 covers 14 residues. The V and J ends lost 6 bases and 2 bases respectively, with 13 bases between them. The V gene's germline CDR1 is MGHDK and CDR2 SYGVNS. CDR3: CASSQGAAQETQYF. Here the CDR3 DNA reads TGTGCCAGCAGCCAAGGGGCAGCACAAGAGACCCAGTACTTC.

A few counts support this clone. The chain joins TRBV5-1 to TRBJ2-7; TRBD1 aligns across 9 bases. The CDR3 contains 18 residues. Germline V gives CDR1 SGHRS, CDR2 YFSETQ. V lost 0 bases to trimming and J lost 6 bases; unmatched junction nucleotides: 16. CDR3 DNA sequence: TGCGCCAGCAGCTTGGTCGGGACAGGGCGGTTATGGGGTTCCGAGCAGTACTTC. Translation gives CASSLVGTGRLWGSEQYF.

This clone turned up a few times. J is TRBJ2-7 and V is TRBV9; a possible D gene is TRBD2 (6 bases). CDR3 size: 16 residues. Germline CDR1 and CDR2: SGDLS and YYNGEE. Trimming pared 3 bases from V and 5 bases from J, leaving 21 bases between. DNA for the CDR3: TGTGCCAGCAGCGCCTACAGCTTGGGAGGAGAGAACGAGCAGTACTTC. Translation: CASSAYSLGGENEQYF.

The chain employs TRBV15 and TRBJ1-1; the match to TRBD1 covers 7 bases. Germline values: CDR1 LNHNV, CDR2 YYDKDF (reference sequence). Losses at the gene ends were 1 base for V and 2 bases for J; bases not matched to a gene: 7. The CDR3 totals 16 residues. CDR3 sequence: CATSRVPQGLNTEAFF. CDR3 DNA: TGTGCCACCAGCAGAGTTCCACAGGGGCTCAACACTGAAGCTTTCTTT. Combining the CDR3 with reference TRBV15 and TRBJ1-1 gives the whole variable domain DAMVIQNPRYQVTQFGKPVTLSCSQTLNHNVMYWYQQKSSQAPKLLFHYYDKDFNNEADTPDNFQSRRPNTSFCFLDIRSPGLGDTAMYLCATSRVPQGLNTEAFFGQGTRLTVV.

A few counts support this clone. The chain uses TRBV28 and TRBJ2-3; 8 bases agree with TRBD2. The V gene's germline CDR1 is MDHEN and CDR2 SYDVKM. With V trimmed by 6 bases and J by 1 base, 12 bases remained unmatched. The CDR3 is 17 amino acids. CDR3 amino acids: CASSSDKGLEGTDTQYF. In nucleotides, the CDR3 is TGTGCCAGCAGCTCTGATAAGGGACTAGAGGGCACAGATACGCAGTATTTT.

In this sample, this clone turned up a few times. This chain joins TRBV27 and TRBJ1-6; 9 nucleotides match TRBD1. Germline-derived CDR1 and CDR2 are MNHEY and SMNVEV (reference sequence). The trim removed 10 bases at V and 7 bases at J, leaving 11 bases unmatched. The CDR3 sequence is 15 residues long. The chain's CDR3 is CAIAVGTGPNSPLHF. The CDR3 coding sequence is TGTGCCATAGCAGTCGGGACAGGGCCCAATTCACCCCTCCACTTT.